The clone carrying this TCR beta chain was detected only a few times. Its antigen remains unknown. The data originate from a study of identical twins. Study-wide results and caveats: Among beta out-of-frame sequences, excess sharing between twins appeared weaker.

The V end was cut by 1 base, the J end by 5 bases, with 6 bases between. Germline V gene data show CDR1 as SGHDN and CDR2 as FVKESK. This CDR3 has 13 residues. A universal primer site arose from template switching, and cDNA bore unique molecular identifiers. TCRdb ran MiXCR on the 5' RACE reads and lists one entry per CDR3 protein. The sample has hundreds of thousands of distinct CDR3 sequences, about 7.1% seen once. The sample also formed part of further work on yellow fever vaccine responses in identical twins.

The specimen was PBMCs. The TCR originated in a young woman in good health. The chain uses TRBV14 and TRBJ2-1; unclear D gene. The CDR3 nucleotides read TGTGCCAGCAGCCAAGTTCTGGACAATGAGCAGTTCTTC. Protein sequence: CASSQVLDNEQFF. The variable domain in full, completed from reference TRBV14 and TRBJ2-1, reads EAGVTQFPSHSVIEKGQTVTLRCDPISGHDNLYWYRRVMGKEIKFLLHFVKESKQDESGMPNNRFLAERTGGTYSTLKVQPAELEDSGVYFCASSQVLDNEQFFGPGTRLTVL.